The clone carrying this T cell receptor beta chain has only one observation. Original processing notes: It was from reference gene primer amplification that nucleated cell counts were estimated. Measured with immunoSEQ multiplex PCR; TCRdb has only the in-frame clones, and not every one. V and J calls and clone size come straight from that table; D and trimming were deduced from the DNA. This table holds 650,000 to 800,000 clones, around 90% found once. The CDR3 covers 13 residues. The V and J ends lost 4 bases and 13 bases respectively, with 14 bases between them. Germline loops: CDR1 LNHDA, CDR2 SQIVND (reference sequence). These data originate in a study of blood T cell repertoires in COVID-19.

The receptor was derived from a woman under 30 with acute or convalescent COVID-19. The specimen sequenced was peripheral blood. The chain couples TRBV19 to TRBJ1-6, with a weak D call TRBD1 (6 bases). CDR3 nucleotides: TGTGCCAGTAGTAGGGGGGGCCCGACGCCCCTCCACTTT. This sequence encodes CASSRGGPTPLHF.